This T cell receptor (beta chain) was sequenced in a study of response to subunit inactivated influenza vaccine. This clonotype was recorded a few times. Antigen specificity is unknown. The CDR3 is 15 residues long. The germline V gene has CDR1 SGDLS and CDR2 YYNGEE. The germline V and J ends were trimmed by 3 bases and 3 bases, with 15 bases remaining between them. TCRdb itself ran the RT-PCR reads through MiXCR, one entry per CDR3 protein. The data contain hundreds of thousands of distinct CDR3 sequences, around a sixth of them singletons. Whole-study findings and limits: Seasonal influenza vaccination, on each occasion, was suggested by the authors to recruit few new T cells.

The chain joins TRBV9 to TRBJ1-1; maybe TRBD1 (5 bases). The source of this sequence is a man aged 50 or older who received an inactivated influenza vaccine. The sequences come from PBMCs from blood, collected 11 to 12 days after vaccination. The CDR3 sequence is CASSGARGGDTEAFF. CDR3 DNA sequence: TGTGCCAGCAGCGGAGCCCGGGGCGGGGACACTGAAGCTTTCTTT.